This TCR beta chain is drawn from a study of blood T cell repertoires in COVID-19. As for the study in general: The study drew acute and convalescent COVID-19 samples from the United States, Italy and Spain. Nucleic acid was either cDNA or gDNA, and it came from T cells, B-cell-depleted T cells, or PBMCs.

Profiled with immunoSEQ multiplex PCR; TCRdb holds only in-frame clones, not every one. The table includes 140,000 to 150,000 clones, roughly 87% detected once. Participants, roughly 18 to 90 years old, spanned approximately 26 US areas. Those designated as exposed participants met a COVID-19 case within 2 weeks before study entry. CDR1 is MNHEY and CDR2 is SMNVEV in the germline V gene (reference sequence). The length of the CDR3 is 13 residues. V was clipped by 6 bases and J by 4 bases; unmatched bases: 5. The TCR originated in a woman aged 40 to 50 who had been exposed to COVID-19. The sequenced sample was PBMCs or T cells enriched from blood (not recorded which). The V call is TRBV27, the J call TRBJ1-1, with TRBD1 matching over 7 bases. The CDR3 is CASSLTGLTEAFF. The CDR3 DNA follows: TGTGCCAGCAGCCTGACAGGGCTCACTGAAGCTTTCTTT.